A selection of T cell receptor beta chains follows, all from one sample in a study of beta chain features in type 1 diabetes. Using immunoSEQ multiplex PCR, the repertoire was profiled, and TCRdb retains in-frame clones only, with some absent. The data show 200,000 to 250,000 clones, about 25% seen once. The sequenced material came from central memory CD4+ T cells from blood. The receptors come from a man younger than 45 in good health. Both conserved end residues are part of each CDR3. The D gene is left open where the match is weak. Size values are once, few and many counts, or a class for expanded clones, and some rows have none.

clone_size	v_call	j_call	d_call	cdr3_nt	cdr3_aa
NA	TRBV5-4	TRBJ2-6	NA	TGTGCCAGCAGCTTGGAACCCTCTGGGGCCAACGTCCTGACTTTC	CASSLEPSGANVLTF
few	TRBV29-1	TRBJ2-7	TRBD1	TGCAGCGTGCTGGGACAGGAGAAGACCTACGAGCAGTACTTC	CSVLGQEKTYEQYF
NA	TRBV2	TRBJ2-2	TRBD2	TGTGCCAGCAGTAACAGCGGGGCCACCGGGGAGCTGTTTTTT	CASSNSGATGELFF
NA	TRBV2	TRBJ1-4	NA	TGTGCCAGCAGTGCTAGAACAGGGCAGAATGAAAAACTGTTTTTT	CASSARTGQNEKLFF
few	TRBV14	TRBJ2-1	TRBD2	TGTGCCAGCAGCCAAGCTCTACTAGCGGGGGGCCCACACAATGAGCAGTTCTTC	CASSQALLAGGPHNEQFF
NA	TRBV15	TRBJ1-2	NA	TGTGCCACCAGCAGAGTCTCGGTGGGGAACTATGGCTACACCTTC	CATSRVSVGNYGYTF
NA	TRBV7-2	TRBJ2-7	NA	TGTGCCAGCAGCTTTAGATCCTACGAGCAGTACTTC	CASSFRSYEQYF
few	TRBV18	TRBJ1-3	NA	TGTGCCAGCTCACCACCGGGGAGCTCTGGAAACACCATATATTTT	CASSPPGSSGNTIYF
NA	TRBV18	TRBJ2-7	NA	TGTGCCAGCTCGCCAGGGACCGGCAACTACGAGCAGTACTTC	CASSPGTGNYEQYF
once	TRBV19	TRBJ1-5	NA	TGTGCCAGTAGTATAGGCGGCAGGAACAATCAGCCCCAGCATTTT	CASSIGGRNNQPQHF
NA	TRBV27	TRBJ2-6	NA	TGTGCCAGCAGGGAGGGCTCCTCTGGGGCCAACGTCCTGACTTTC	CASREGSSGANVLTF
NA	TRBV5-1	TRBJ2-3	NA	TGCGCCAGCAGCTTGATAGCGGCCAGCACAGATACGCAGTATTTT	CASSLIAASTDTQYF
once	TRBV15	TRBJ2-1	NA	TGTGCCACCAGCAGAGATTGGAGTGAGGGCAATGAGCAGTTCTTC	CATSRDWSEGNEQFF
NA	TRBV5-6	TRBJ2-3	NA	TGTGCCAGCAGCTCGACTGGGATAAGCACAGATACGCAGTATTTT	CASSSTGISTDTQYF
many	TRBV19	TRBJ2-1	NA	TGTGCCAGTAGAGACACAGGGCTCGGATTCAATGAGCAGTTCTTC	CASRDTGLGFNEQFF
few	TRBV7-8	TRBJ2-3	NA	TGTGCCAGCACTCCCGGAGATACGCAGTATTTT	CASTPGDTQYF
few	TRBV7-9	TRBJ2-2	NA	TGTGCCAGCAGCTTACATGACGGCGGGGAGCTGTTTTTT	CASSLHDGGELFF
NA	TRBV7-2	TRBJ2-2	TRBD2	TGTGCCAGCAGCTTAGAGGGACTAGCGGGGAACACCGGGGAGCTGTTTTTT	CASSLEGLAGNTGELFF
few	TRBV7-9	TRBJ2-1	NA	TGTGCCAGCAGCCTGGAGGGAGGCGGAAACAATGAGCAGTTCTTC	CASSLEGGGNNEQFF
few	TRBV14	TRBJ2-7	TRBD1	TGTGCCAGCAGCCTGCGACAGGGGGCGGGTGGAGAGCAGTACTTC	CASSLRQGAGGEQYF
NA	TRBV28	TRBJ1-5	NA	TGTGCCAGCAGCACGTTGGGAAGTCTTAGCAATCAGCCCCAGCATTTT	CASSTLGSLSNQPQHF
many	TRBV9	TRBJ2-5	TRBD1	TGTGCCAGCAGCATCCAGGGGGCGCTCGGTGAGACCCAGTACTTC	CASSIQGALGETQYF
NA	TRBV6-4	TRBJ2-3	NA	TGTGCCAGCAGTGTGGAACGGTCAGATACGCAGTATTTT	CASSVERSDTQYF
few	TRBV9	TRBJ2-1	NA	TGTGCCAGCAGCGTAGCAGACAGGGACTATAATGAGCAGTTCTTC	CASSVADRDYNEQFF
NA	TRBV10-2	TRBJ2-5	TRBD2	TGCGCCAGCACTGGACTAGCGGGAGGGGGAAGAGAGACCCAGTACTTC	CASTGLAGGGRETQYF
NA	TRBV2	TRBJ1-1	NA	TGTGCCAGCGGCCCTCGGGTGGGCACTGAAGCTTTCTTT	CASGPRVGTEAFF
NA	TRBV4-2	TRBJ2-3	NA	TGTGCCAGCAGCCAGGGTAGCACAGATACGCAGTATTTT	CASSQGSTDTQYF
few	TRBV5-1	TRBJ2-7	NA	TGCGCCAGCAGCTTGACAGGCTCCTACGAGCAGTACTTC	CASSLTGSYEQYF
NA	TRBV7-8	TRBJ2-2	NA	TGTGCCAGCAGCTTAGAGGATAACACCGGGGAGCTGTTTTTT	CASSLEDNTGELFF
NA	TRBV5-1	TRBJ2-7	TRBD1	TGCGCCAGCAGCTTGACAGGGGGCGCCTTCTACGAGCAGTACTTC	CASSLTGGAFYEQYF
NA	TRBV14	TRBJ1-1	NA	TGTGCCAGCAGCCGGAACTTGGCCGGCTCTGAAGCTTTCTTT	CASSRNLAGSEAFF